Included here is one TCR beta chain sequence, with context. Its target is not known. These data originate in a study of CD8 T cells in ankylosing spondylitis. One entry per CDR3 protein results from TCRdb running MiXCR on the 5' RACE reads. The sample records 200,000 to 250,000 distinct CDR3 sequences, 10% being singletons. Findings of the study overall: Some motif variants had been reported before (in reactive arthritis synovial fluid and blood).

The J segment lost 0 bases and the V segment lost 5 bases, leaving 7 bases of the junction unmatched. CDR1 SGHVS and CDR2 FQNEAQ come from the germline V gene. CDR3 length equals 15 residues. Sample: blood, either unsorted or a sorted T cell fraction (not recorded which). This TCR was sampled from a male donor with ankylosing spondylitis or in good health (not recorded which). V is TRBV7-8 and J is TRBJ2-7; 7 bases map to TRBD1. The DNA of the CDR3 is TGTGCCAGCAGCGATGGGGGACAGATCTCCTACGAGCAGTACTTC. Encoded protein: CASSDGGQISYEQYF.